These T cell receptor beta chains were read from a single sample in a study of T cell changes during pregnancy in multiple sclerosis. The data were produced by immunoSEQ multiplex PCR, yet TCRdb's version contains in-frame clones alone and is incomplete. The table records 45,000 to 70,000 clones, 92% of them present only once. The material was peripheral blood, obtained in the third trimester of pregnancy. The source of these receptors is a female donor in good health, enrolled as a control in a pregnancy study. The CDR3 runs from the conserved cysteine through the conserved F or W. The order of the fields is D gene, V gene, clone size, J gene, CDR3 DNA, CDR3 protein. The D gene is left open where the match is weak. Rows give clone size only sometimes, using once, few, many, or a class for an expanded clone.

TRBD2	TRBV9	NA	TRBJ2-1	TGTGCCAGCAGCGTAGAAAGGGCTAGCGGGGGACAGTTCTTC	CASSVERASGGQFF
NA	TRBV25-1	once	TRBJ1-1	TGTGCCAGCAGTGACCATTCAGCGGCTTGGAACACTGAAGCTTTCTTT	CASSDHSAAWNTEAFF
NA	TRBV9	NA	TRBJ2-1	TGTGCCAGCAGCGTAGGTCCACAGCTTAACAATGAGCAGTTCTTC	CASSVGPQLNNEQFF
TRBD1	TRBV19	once	TRBJ1-1	TGTGCCAGTAGGATCACAGGGGGGGCGGCTGAAGCTTTCTTT	CASRITGGAAEAFF
NA	TRBV6-5	NA	TRBJ1-5	TGTGCCAGCAGTTATAGGGGTTACAATCAGCCCCAGCATTTT	CASSYRGYNQPQHF
NA	TRBV1	once	TRBJ1-1	TGCACCAGCAGCCACGGTAAGTTGAACACTGAAGCTTTCTTT	CTSSHGKLNTEAFF
TRBD1	TRBV6-1	NA	TRBJ1-6	TGTGCCAGCAGACAGGGGGGCTCCTATAATTCACCCCTCCACTTT	CASRQGGSYNSPLHF
NA	TRBV7-2	NA	TRBJ2-1	TGTGCCAGCAGCTTGGGGCTAGCGAGCCACAATGAGCAGTTCTTC	CASSLGLASHNEQFF
NA	TRBV6-1	NA	TRBJ1-1	TGTGCCAGCAGTGAAAGACAGATGAACACTGAAGCTTTCTTT	CASSERQMNTEAFF
NA	TRBV6-5	NA	TRBJ2-1	TGTGCCAGCAGTTACTCTTACTACAATGAGCAGTTCTTC	CASSYSYYNEQFF
NA	TRBV9	NA	TRBJ2-2	TGTGCCAGCAGCGCCGACCCTAGCACCGGGGAGCTGTTTTTT	CASSADPSTGELFF
NA	TRBV7-3	NA	TRBJ2-5	TGTGCCAGCAGCTTAATGGAGAGGGAGACCCAGTACTTC	CASSLMERETQYF
NA	TRBV4-3	NA	TRBJ2-1	TGCGCCAGCAGCCAAGAAGGTCTAGCCCATGAGCAGTTCTTC	CASSQEGLAHEQFF
TRBD1	TRBV7-9	NA	TRBJ2-5	TGTGCCAGCAGCTTAAAATACGGGACAGATGCACAAGAGACCCAGTACTTC	CASSLKYGTDAQETQYF
TRBD1	TRBV19	NA	TRBJ1-6	TGTGCCAGTAGTGAACGGGACAGGGTTAATTCACCCCTCCACTTT	CASSERDRVNSPLHF
NA	TRBV28	NA	TRBJ1-2	TGTGCCAGCAGTTTCAGGGACTATGGCTACACCTTC	CASSFRDYGYTF
TRBD1	TRBV5-1	few	TRBJ1-1	TGCGCCAGCAGCTTGGCTTCAGGGGGCACTGAAGCTTTCTTT	CASSLASGGTEAFF
TRBD2	TRBV18	once	TRBJ2-5	TGTGCCAGCTCACTCCAGCGGGGGACCCAGTACTTC	CASSLQRGTQYF
NA	TRBV7-2	NA	TRBJ2-5	TGTGCCAGCAGCTCCACCTCGGCTAGCTGGGAGACCCAGTACTTC	CASSSTSASWETQYF
NA	TRBV19	NA	TRBJ1-1	TGTGCCAGTAGTATTGGCCAGTTGAACACTGAAGCTTTCTTT	CASSIGQLNTEAFF
TRBD2	TRBV7-2	NA	TRBJ2-1	TGTGCCAGCAGCCCACCGGGACTACCTAACAATGAGCAGTTCTTC	CASSPPGLPNNEQFF
TRBD1	TRBV5-1	NA	TRBJ1-2	TGCGCCAGCAGCCCCGGGACAGTCTATGGCTACACCTTC	CASSPGTVYGYTF
NA	TRBV7-8	NA	TRBJ1-3	TGTGCCAGCAGCTTCTCTCGGGGGGGCGTAGGAAACACCATATATTTT	CASSFSRGGVGNTIYF